The 6 T cell receptor beta chains reported below all come from one sample, sequenced in a study of graft-versus-host responses after intestinal transplantation. Data came from immunoSEQ multiplex PCR; TCRdb stores just in-frame clones and leaves some out. The data show about 47,000 clones, 85% to 95% seen once. These TCRs' antigens remain unknown. Sequences were derived from unstimulated CD8+ T cells sorted from spleen or lymph node cells, sampled before transplant. The receptors stem from a human donor who was the organ donor for an intestinal transplant.

V gene TRBV30 combines with J gene TRBJ1-3; no reliable D call. Looked up from germline, CDR1 is GTSNPN and CDR2 is SVGIG (reference sequence). V dropped 2 bases and J dropped 0 bases, with 11 bases sitting between them. This CDR3 has 15 residues. The CDR3 sequence: CAWSNTGISGNTIYF. In DNA, the CDR3 is TGTGCCTGGAGTAACACGGGAATCTCTGGAAACACCATATATTTT.

The rearrangement joins TRBV6-5 to TRBJ2-2, with D possibly being TRBD2 (7 bases). This CDR3 comprises 15 residues. The germline V gene encodes CDR1 MNHEY and CDR2 SVGAGI. V gave up 7 bases and J gave up 3 bases, with 15 bases separating them. As DNA, the CDR3 is TGTGCCAGCAAGTTCTCGGGGGGCGACACCGGGGAGCTGTTTTTT. Amino acid sequence: CASKFSGGDTGELFF.

The rearrangement joins TRBV28 to TRBJ1-1, with TRBD1 identical over 10 bases. Germline V gives CDR1 MDHEN, CDR2 SYDVKM. V shed 2 bases and J 4 bases; nucleotides not matched to a gene: 4. This CDR3 is 15 amino acids long. The chain's CDR3 is CASSLPGQGFTEAFF. The CDR3 region has the DNA TGTGCCAGCAGTTTACCGGGACAGGGGTTCACTGAAGCTTTCTTT.

The chain joins TRBV25-1 to TRBJ1-1; a possible D gene is TRBD1 (5 bases). V lost 2 bases to trimming and J lost 0 bases, with 13 bases between them. The length of the CDR3 is 16 residues. CDR1 is MGHDK and CDR2 is SYGVNS in the germline V gene. Here the CDR3 DNA reads TGTGCCAGCAGTGAAATCACAGGCCACTTGAACACTGAAGCTTTCTTT. Residues: CASSEITGHLNTEAFF.

The rearrangement links TRBV16 to TRBJ2-2; no reliable D call. Germline CDR1 KGHSY, CDR2 FQNENV. This CDR3 is built from 15 residues. Trimming shortened V by 1 base and J by 2 bases, and 8 bases separated the two germline ends. Written as DNA, the CDR3 is TGTGCCAGCAGCCAATTAACAGCCAACACCGGGGAGCTGTTTTTT. Residues: CASSQLTANTGELFF.

V usage is TRBV28 and J usage is TRBJ1-3, with D tentatively TRBD1 (5 bases). Trimming took 3 bases from V and 4 from J, leaving 13 bases between them. Looked up from germline, CDR1 is MDHEN and CDR2 is SYDVKM. CDR3 length: 15 residues. CDR3: CASSLNAGSGNTIYF. DNA of the CDR3: TGTGCCAGCAGTTTGAATGCAGGGTCCGGAAACACCATATATTTT.